The TCR beta chain under discussion was sequenced for a study of blood T cell repertoires in COVID-19. Across the study: Sources were T cells, B-cell-depleted T cells, or PBMCs; the material itself was cDNA or gDNA.

This clone has just one count. Per the original data handling: How many nucleated cells were present was estimated from reference gene primer amplification. Sequencing was performed with immunoSEQ multiplex PCR; in TCRdb, only in-frame clones are kept and a portion is missing. The DNA was the basis for D and trimming; V, J and clone size are from that table. The sample contains approximately 220,000 clones, just under 90% of which appear only once. The cohort comprised adults aged roughly 18 to 95 years residing in 20 to 25 US areas. Cohorts were assigned according to the clinical history that participants reported. Germline V CDR1 and CDR2: SGDLS, YYNGEE. The CDR3 extends over 21 amino acids. Germline trimming cut 0 bases from V and 1 base from J; bases unmatched to any gene: 16.

The clonotype originates from a man aged 25-40 years who had recovered from COVID-19. This chain links TRBV9 with TRBJ2-1; 10 positions agree with TRBD2. The sequenced material came from PBMCs or T cells enriched from blood (not recorded which). The CDR3 sequence is CASSVGERGGLFRQSYNEQFF. The DNA of the CDR3 is TGTGCCAGCAGCGTAGGTGAGCGGGGGGGCCTATTTCGGCAGTCCTACAATGAGCAGTTCTTC.